This entry concerns a single T cell receptor (beta chain). The ends were cut back, 7 bases at V and 2 bases at J, with 15 bases in the middle. CDR1 MDHEN and CDR2 SYDVKM come from the germline V gene. The length of the CDR3 is 16 residues. Individuals drawn from approximately 26 US areas were about 18 to 90 years old. Donors in Cohort 3 who had recovered were those with two negative PCRs, healthcare professional clearance, or resolution of their symptoms. The data stem from a study of blood T cell repertoires in COVID-19. Study-level information: T cells, B-cell-depleted T cells, or PBMCs provided the cDNA or gDNA that served as material.

In the study's own analysis: The authors estimated nucleated cell counts from reference gene primer amplification. Sequencing used immunoSEQ multiplex PCR; TCRdb keeps in-frame clones, though not all of them. D and trimming come from the DNA, and the V and J calls and clone size come from that table. The sample lists about 190,000 clones, roughly 80% occurring once. The source material was PBMCs or T cells enriched from blood (not recorded which). The chain carries TRBV28 and TRBJ2-6; TRBD2 might be the D (7 bases). This TCR was recovered from a woman in her twenties or thirties who had recovered from COVID-19. CDR3 residues: CASTNGGAAGANVLTF. DNA of the CDR3: TGTGCCAGCACCAATGGGGGGGCGGCTGGGGCCAACGTCCTGACTTTC.